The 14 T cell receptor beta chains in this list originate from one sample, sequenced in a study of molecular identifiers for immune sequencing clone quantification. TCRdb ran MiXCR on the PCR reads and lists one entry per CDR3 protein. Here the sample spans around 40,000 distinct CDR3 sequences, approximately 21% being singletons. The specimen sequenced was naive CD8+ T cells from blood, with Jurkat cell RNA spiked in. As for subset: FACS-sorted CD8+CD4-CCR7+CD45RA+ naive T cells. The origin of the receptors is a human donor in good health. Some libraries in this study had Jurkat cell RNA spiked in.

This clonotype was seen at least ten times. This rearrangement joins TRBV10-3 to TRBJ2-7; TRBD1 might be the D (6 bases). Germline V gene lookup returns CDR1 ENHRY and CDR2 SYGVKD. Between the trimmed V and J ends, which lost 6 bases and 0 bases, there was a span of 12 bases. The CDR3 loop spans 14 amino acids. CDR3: CAIRDRTSSYEQYF. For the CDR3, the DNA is TGTGCCATCAGAGACAGGACGAGCTCCTACGAGCAGTACTTC.

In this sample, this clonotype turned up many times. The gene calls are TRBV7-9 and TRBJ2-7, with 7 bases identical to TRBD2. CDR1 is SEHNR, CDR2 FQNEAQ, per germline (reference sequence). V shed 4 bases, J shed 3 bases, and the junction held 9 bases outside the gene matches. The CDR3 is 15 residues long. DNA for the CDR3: TGTGCCAGCAGCTCCGCCCCGGGACTACTCTACGAGCAGTACTTC. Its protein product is CASSSAPGLLYEQYF.

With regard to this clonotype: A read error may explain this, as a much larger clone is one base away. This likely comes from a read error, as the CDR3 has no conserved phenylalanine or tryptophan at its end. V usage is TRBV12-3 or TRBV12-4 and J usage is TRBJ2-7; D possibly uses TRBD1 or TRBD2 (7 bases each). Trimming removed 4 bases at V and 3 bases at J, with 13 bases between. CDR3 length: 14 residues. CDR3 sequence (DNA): TGTGCCAGCAGTTCCCAGGGGGGGTTCTACGAGCAGTACCTC. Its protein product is CASSSQGGFYEQYL.

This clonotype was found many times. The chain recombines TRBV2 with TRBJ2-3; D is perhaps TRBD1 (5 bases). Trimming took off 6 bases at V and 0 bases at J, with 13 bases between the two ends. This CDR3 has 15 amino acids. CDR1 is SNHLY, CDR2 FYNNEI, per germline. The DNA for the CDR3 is TGTGCCAGCAGCGTGACAGTTTCGAGCACAGATACGCAGTATTTT. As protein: CASSVTVSSTDTQYF.

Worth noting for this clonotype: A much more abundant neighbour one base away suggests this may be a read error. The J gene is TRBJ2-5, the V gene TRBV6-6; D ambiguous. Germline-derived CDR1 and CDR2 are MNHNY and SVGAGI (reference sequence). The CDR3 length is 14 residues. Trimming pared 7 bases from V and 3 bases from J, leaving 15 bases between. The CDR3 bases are TGTGCCAGCAACCCCACGGTGGTAGAAGAGACCCAGTACTTC. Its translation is CASNPTVVEETQYF.

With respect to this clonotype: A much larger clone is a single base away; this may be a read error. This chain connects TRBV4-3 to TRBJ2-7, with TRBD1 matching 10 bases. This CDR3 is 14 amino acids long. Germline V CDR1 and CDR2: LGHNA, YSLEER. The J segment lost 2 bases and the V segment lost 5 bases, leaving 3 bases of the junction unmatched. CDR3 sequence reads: CASSTGQGAYEQYF. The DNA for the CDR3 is TGCGCCAGCAGCACCGGACAGGGGGCCTACGAGCAGTACTTC.

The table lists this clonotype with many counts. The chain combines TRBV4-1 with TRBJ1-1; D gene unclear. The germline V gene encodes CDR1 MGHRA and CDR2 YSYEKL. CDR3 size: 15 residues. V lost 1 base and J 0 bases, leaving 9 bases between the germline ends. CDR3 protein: CASSQGPEMNTEAFF. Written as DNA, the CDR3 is TGCGCCAGCAGCCAAGGGCCAGAGATGAACACTGAAGCTTTCTTT.

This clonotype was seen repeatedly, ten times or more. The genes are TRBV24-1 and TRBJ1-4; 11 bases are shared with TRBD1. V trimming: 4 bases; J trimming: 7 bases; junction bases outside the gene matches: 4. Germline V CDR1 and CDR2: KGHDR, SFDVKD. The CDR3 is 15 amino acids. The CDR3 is CATSERTGGPEKLFF. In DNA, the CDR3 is TGTGCCACCAGTGAGCGGACAGGGGGCCCTGAAAAACTGTTTTTT.

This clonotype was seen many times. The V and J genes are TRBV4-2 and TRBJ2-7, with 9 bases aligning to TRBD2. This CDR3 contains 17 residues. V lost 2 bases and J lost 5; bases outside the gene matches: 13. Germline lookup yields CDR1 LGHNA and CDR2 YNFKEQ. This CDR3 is CASSQRPGSGSIDEQYF. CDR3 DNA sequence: TGTGCCAGCAGCCAAAGACCCGGTAGCGGGAGTATTGACGAGCAGTACTTC.

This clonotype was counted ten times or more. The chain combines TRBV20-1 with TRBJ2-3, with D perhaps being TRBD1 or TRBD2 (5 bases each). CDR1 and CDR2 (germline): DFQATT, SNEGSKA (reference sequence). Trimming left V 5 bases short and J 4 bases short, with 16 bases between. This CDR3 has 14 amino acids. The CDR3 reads CSAGLGPRSDTQYF. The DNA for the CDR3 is TGCAGTGCTGGTTTGGGACCAAGGTCAGATACGCAGTATTTT.

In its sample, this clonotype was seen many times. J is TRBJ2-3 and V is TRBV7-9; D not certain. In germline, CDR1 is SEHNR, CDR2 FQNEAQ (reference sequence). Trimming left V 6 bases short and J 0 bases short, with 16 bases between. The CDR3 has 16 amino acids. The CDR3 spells CASRSSPVTSTDTQYF. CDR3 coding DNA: TGTGCCAGCAGATCCTCGCCCGTCACTAGCACAGATACGCAGTATTTT.

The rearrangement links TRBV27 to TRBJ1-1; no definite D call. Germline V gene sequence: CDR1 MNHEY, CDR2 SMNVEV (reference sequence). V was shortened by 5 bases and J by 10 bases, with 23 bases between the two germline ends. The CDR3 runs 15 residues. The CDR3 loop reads CASSPRLWTVAVAFF. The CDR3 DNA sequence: TGTGCCAGCAGTCCCCGTTTATGGACGGTGGCTGTAGCTTTCTTT.

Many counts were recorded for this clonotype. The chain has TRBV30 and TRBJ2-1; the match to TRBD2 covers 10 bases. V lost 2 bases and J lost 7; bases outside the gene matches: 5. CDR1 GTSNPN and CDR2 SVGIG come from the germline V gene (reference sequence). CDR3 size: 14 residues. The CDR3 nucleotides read TGTGCCTGGAGTTCTAGCGGGAGTGGAAATGAGCAGTTCTTC. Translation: CAWSSSGSGNEQFF.

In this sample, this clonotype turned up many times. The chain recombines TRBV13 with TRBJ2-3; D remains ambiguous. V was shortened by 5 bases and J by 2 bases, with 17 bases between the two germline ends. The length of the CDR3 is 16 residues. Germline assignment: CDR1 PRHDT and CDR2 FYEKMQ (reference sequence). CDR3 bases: TGTGCCAGCAGCAGAAGCGAGGCCGGGTACACAGATACGCAGTATTTT. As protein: CASSRSEAGYTDTQYF.